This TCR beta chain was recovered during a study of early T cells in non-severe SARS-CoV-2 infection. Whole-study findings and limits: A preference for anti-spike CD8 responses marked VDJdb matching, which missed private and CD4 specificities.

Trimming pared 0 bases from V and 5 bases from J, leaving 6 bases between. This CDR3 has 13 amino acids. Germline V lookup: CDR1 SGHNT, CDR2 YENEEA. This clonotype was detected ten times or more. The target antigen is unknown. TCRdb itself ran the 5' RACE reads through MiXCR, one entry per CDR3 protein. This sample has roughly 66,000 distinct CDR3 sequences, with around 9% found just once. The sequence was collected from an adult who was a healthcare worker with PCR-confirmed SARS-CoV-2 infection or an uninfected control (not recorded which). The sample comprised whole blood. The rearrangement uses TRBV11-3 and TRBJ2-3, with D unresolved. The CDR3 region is CASSLDPGDTQYF. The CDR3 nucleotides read TGTGCCAGCAGCTTAGATCCTGGAGATACGCAGTATTTT. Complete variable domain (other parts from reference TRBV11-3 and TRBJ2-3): EAGVVQSPRYKIIEKKQPVAFWCNPISGHNTLYWYLQNLGQGPELLIRYENEEAVDDSQLPKDRFSAERLKGVDSTLKIQPAELGDSAVYLCASSLDPGDTQYFGPGTRLTVL.